Presented here are 23 T cell receptor beta chains from one specimen sequenced in a study of OX40 agonist ivuxolimab in advanced cancers. Generated by immunoSEQ multiplex PCR, the TCRdb table keeps only in-frame clones and is missing some. The repertoire has 40,000 to 50,000 clones, 86% of them found once; the top ten carry 12%. Sample: CD4+ or CD8+ T cells sorted from blood, taken in a trial of the OX40 agonist ivuxolimab. The receptors here all came from an adult with an advanced solid tumor such as melanoma, head and neck, liver or kidney cancer.

The chain links TRBV28 to TRBJ2-1, with no clear D. The CDR3 covers 15 residues. Germline CDR1 MDHEN, CDR2 SYDVKM. Trimming left V 5 bases short and J 0 bases short, with 11 bases between. The DNA of the CDR3 is TGTGCCAGCAGTACAGCCTTCAGCTCCTACAATGAGCAGTTCTTC. Translating it yields CASSTAFSSYNEQFF. Based on the CDR3 plus reference TRBV28 and TRBJ2-1, the full variable domain is DVKVTQSSRYLVKRTGEKVFLECVQDMDHENMFWYRQDPGLGLRLIYFSYDVKMKEKGDIPEGYSVSREKKERFSLILESASTNQTSMYLCASSTAFSSYNEQFFGPGTRLTVL.

In this sample, this clone turned up a few times. V and J are TRBV28 and TRBJ2-1; D unresolved. CDR1 MDHEN and CDR2 SYDVKM come from the germline V gene. This CDR3 has 15 residues. Trimming stripped 3 bases from V and 4 bases from J, with 13 bases between. This CDR3 is CASSFKAPPYNEQFF. The CDR3, as DNA: TGTGCCAGCAGTTTTAAGGCGCCGCCTTACAATGAGCAGTTCTTC.

This sequence joins TRBV6-4 and TRBJ1-2, with 9 bases matching TRBD1. The V segment lost 11 bases and the J segment 5 bases; nucleotides outside the gene matches: 3. The CDR3 length is 11 residues. The germline V gene has CDR1 MRHNA and CDR2 SNTAGT. The CDR3 DNA is TGTGCCGAGACAGGGGGATATGGCTACACCTTC. Amino acids: CAETGGYGYTF.

The V and J genes are TRBV11-2 and TRBJ1-3, with D perhaps matching TRBD1 (6 bases). Germline CDR1 is SGHAT and CDR2 is FQNNGV. The V and J ends lost 5 bases and 1 base respectively, with 18 bases between them. The CDR3 is made up of 17 amino acids. CDR3 region: CASSPSQGLISGNTIYF. In nucleotides, the CDR3 is TGTGCCAGCAGCCCCTCACAGGGCCTTATTTCTGGAAACACCATATATTTT.

This chain connects TRBV6-6 to TRBJ2-2; tentatively, D is TRBD1 (6 bases). V lost 6 bases, J lost 3 bases, and 11 bases lay in between. Germline CDR1 and CDR2: MNHNY and SVGAGI (reference sequence). The CDR3 consists of 14 residues. CDR3 bases: TGTGCCAGCAGACAGGGCATATACACCGGGGAGCTGTTTTTT. Translation: CASRQGIYTGELFF.

The chain employs TRBV9 and TRBJ1-2; D ambiguous. The length of the CDR3 is 14 residues. Germline CDR1 SGDLS, CDR2 YYNGEE. Trimming took 6 bases from V and 10 from J, leaving 22 bases between them. The CDR3 loop is CASTTTSGVHDYTF. The DNA for the CDR3 is TGTGCCAGCACCACAACTTCAGGAGTTCACGACTACACCTTC.

The chain couples TRBV30 to TRBJ2-1; possible D gene TRBD2, 5 bases. Between the trimmed V and J ends, which lost 7 bases and 11 bases, there was a span of 21 bases. The CDR3 runs to 13 residues. The V gene's germline CDR1 is GTSNPN and CDR2 SVGIG (reference sequence). The CDR3 spells CASTGLPPGQQFF. The DNA for the CDR3 is TGTGCCTCCACTGGACTCCCTCCGGGCCAGCAGTTCTTC.

The chain recombines TRBV15 with TRBJ2-7; 8 bases fit TRBD1. Losses at the gene ends were 4 bases for V and 0 bases for J; bases not matched to a gene: 2. CDR1 LNHNV and CDR2 YYDKDF come from the germline V gene (reference sequence). The CDR3 contains 14 residues. CDR3 loop: CATSTGQGSYEQYF. In DNA form, the CDR3 reads TGTGCCACCAGCACTGGACAGGGCTCCTACGAGCAGTACTTC.

This chain joins TRBV6-5 and TRBJ2-2; either TRBD1 or TRBD2 may fit D (5 bases each). The CDR3 totals 13 residues. The V and J ends lost 6 bases and 5 bases respectively, with 10 bases between them. Germline V gene sequence: CDR1 MNHEY, CDR2 SVGAGI. CDR3 DNA sequence: TGTGCCAGCAGGAGGGGTTCGACCGGGGAGCTGTTTTTT. It yields the protein CASRRGSTGELFF.

The chain joins TRBV29-1 to TRBJ2-7, with TRBD1 matching over 7 bases. V lost 0 bases and J lost 3; bases outside the gene matches: 5. The CDR3 contains 14 residues. Per germline, CDR1 SQVTM and CDR2 ANQGSEA. CDR3 sequence: CSVEEWAGGYEQYF. Written as DNA, the CDR3 is TGCAGCGTTGAAGAGTGGGCAGGGGGCTACGAGCAGTACTTC.

The rearrangement uses TRBV2 and TRBJ2-3, with D possibly TRBD2 on 7 matching bases. Trimming shortened V by 11 bases and J by 3 bases, and 15 bases separated the two germline ends. The CDR3 covers 13 residues. Germline CDR1 SNHLY, CDR2 FYNNEI. The CDR3 sequence is CAGLQGGTDTQYF. In nucleotides, the CDR3 is TGTGCCGGACTACAGGGAGGGACAGATACGCAGTATTTT.

The table lists this clone with a count of one. The chain has TRBV29-1 and TRBJ2-7, with 7 bases aligning to TRBD1. V shed 3 bases and J 2 bases; nucleotides not matched to a gene: 4. Germline CDR1 reads SQVTM; CDR2 reads ANQGSEA. This CDR3 has 13 amino acids. For the CDR3, the DNA is TGCAGCGTTGAGGGGGACAGACCCTACGAGCAGTACTTC. Translated, it gives CSVEGDRPYEQYF.

The chain recombines TRBV6-5 with TRBJ2-7, with 7 bases matching TRBD1. Germline-derived CDR1 and CDR2 are MNHEY and SVGAGI. Trimming at V came to 2 bases and at J to 6 bases, leaving 7 bases not matched to a gene. The CDR3 extends over 14 amino acids. CDR3 coding DNA: TGTGCCAGCAGTTACGAGGGGGCAGGTCGCGAGCAGTACTTC. Protein sequence: CASSYEGAGREQYF.

This chain links TRBV7-9 with TRBJ2-2; D uncertain. V lost 4 bases to trimming and J lost 1 base, with 10 bases between them. The germline CDR1 and CDR2 sequences are SEHNR and FQNEAQ (reference sequence). This CDR3 comprises 15 residues. This CDR3 reads CASSSRAENTGELFF. In DNA form, the CDR3 reads TGTGCCAGCAGCTCGAGAGCAGAGAACACCGGGGAGCTGTTTTTT.

This sequence joins TRBV28 and TRBJ1-5, with a possible D match to TRBD1 (5 bases). Trimming took off 2 bases at V and 4 bases at J, with 12 bases between the two ends. CDR1 and CDR2 from the germline V gene are MDHEN and SYDVKM. This CDR3 is 15 amino acids long. For the CDR3, the DNA is TGTGCCAGCAGTTTAGATGGCAGGGTAAATCAGCCCCAGCATTTT. Translated, it gives CASSLDGRVNQPQHF. The variable domain in full, with the rest retrieved from reference TRBV28 and TRBJ1-5, is DVKVTQSSRYLVKRTGEKVFLECVQDMDHENMFWYRQDPGLGLRLIYFSYDVKMKEKGDIPEGYSVSREKKERFSLILESASTNQTSMYLCASSLDGRVNQPQHFGDGTRLSIL.

V is TRBV11-2 and J is TRBJ2-5; D perhaps matches TRBD1 (5 bases). Germline lookup yields CDR1 SGHAT and CDR2 FQNNGV. Trimming removed 1 base at V and 5 bases at J, with 20 bases between. The length of the CDR3 is 17 residues. The CDR3 bases are TGTGCCAGCAGCTTAGTCCCCCCGGACACCCGTGGGGAGACCCAGTACTTC. Its protein product is CASSLVPPDTRGETQYF.

V and J are TRBV7-6 and TRBJ2-2; the D gene is possibly TRBD1 (6 bases). Trimming took 0 bases from V and 6 from J, leaving 11 bases between them. This CDR3 is 15 amino acids long. CDR1 and CDR2 from the germline V gene are SGHVS and FNYEAQ. CDR3 nucleotide sequence: TGTGCCAGCAGCTTAGCGCTGTCAGGGGCCGGGGAGCTGTTTTTT. It specifies CASSLALSGAGELFF.

Comment on this clone: A read error may produce the germline difference seen at one junction end. The chain combines TRBV20-1 with TRBJ2-7, with D hard to call. Germline V lookup: CDR1 DFQATT, CDR2 SNEGSKA (reference sequence). CDR3 size: 10 residues. The CDR3 DNA is TGCAGTGCTAGCGGTGAAGGCACTTTCTTC. The encoded protein is CSASGEGTFF.

CDR3 residues: CAIKTTGGRDTQYF. The CDR3 DNA reads as TGTGCCATCAAGACGACAGGGGGCAGGGATACGCAGTATTTT. The gene calls are TRBV10-3 and TRBJ2-3; TRBD1 matches 10 bases. After removal of 7 bases from V and 6 bases from J, the junction contained 7 bases not matched to a gene. Germline loops: CDR1 ENHRY, CDR2 SYGVKD. This CDR3 has 14 residues.

In its sample, this clone was seen a few times. The chain recombines TRBV6-6 with TRBJ1-4; D is unclear. The CDR3 extends over 11 amino acids. With 8 bases removed from V and 7 bases from J, the gap between germline ends came to 8 bases. Germline CDR1 and CDR2: MNHNY and SVGAGI (reference sequence). The DNA of the CDR3 is TGTGCCAGCTCAAGCAGTGAAAAACTGTTTTTT. Translation gives CASSSSEKLFF.

This clone has only a few counts. The rearrangement links TRBV2 to TRBJ2-1; D remains ambiguous. Germline CDR1 reads SNHLY; CDR2 reads FYNNEI. This CDR3 has 12 residues. The germline V and J ends were trimmed by 8 bases and 6 bases, with 11 bases remaining between them. The chain's CDR3 is CASAFGVNEQFF. For the CDR3, the DNA is TGTGCCAGCGCCTTTGGAGTCAATGAGCAGTTCTTC.

This chain links TRBV7-8 with TRBJ2-1; D is uncertain. The CDR3 spans 15 residues. V shed 3 bases and J shed 2 bases, with 11 bases lying between them. Germline V gives CDR1 SGHVS, CDR2 FQNEAQ. CDR3 DNA: TGTGCCAGCAGCTTGGGCTACACTCCCTACAATGAGCAGTTCTTC. This translates into CASSLGYTPYNEQFF.

This clone was recorded only once. This rearrangement joins TRBV5-1 to TRBJ2-7; tentatively, D is TRBD2 (6 bases). Trimming pared 6 bases from V and 5 bases from J, leaving 15 bases between. The CDR3 covers 13 residues. CDR1 and CDR2 (germline): SGHRS, YFSETQ. For the CDR3, the DNA is TGCGCCAGCACCCGAGGAGGGCCGAACGAGCAGTACTTC. Protein sequence: CASTRGGPNEQYF.